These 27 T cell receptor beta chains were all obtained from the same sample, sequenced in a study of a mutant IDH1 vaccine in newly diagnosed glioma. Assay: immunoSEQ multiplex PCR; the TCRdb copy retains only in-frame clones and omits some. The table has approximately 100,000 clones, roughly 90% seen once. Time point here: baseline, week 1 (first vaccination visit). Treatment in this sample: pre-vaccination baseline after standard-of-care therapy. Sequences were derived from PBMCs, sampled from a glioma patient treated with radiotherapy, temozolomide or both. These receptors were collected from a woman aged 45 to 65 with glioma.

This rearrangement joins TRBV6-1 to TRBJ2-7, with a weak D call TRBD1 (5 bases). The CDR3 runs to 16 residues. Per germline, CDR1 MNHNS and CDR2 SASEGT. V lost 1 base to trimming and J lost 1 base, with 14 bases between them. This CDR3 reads CASSEGTPHVSYEQYF. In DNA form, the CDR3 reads TGTGCCAGCAGTGAAGGGACACCTCACGTTTCCTACGAGCAGTACTTC.

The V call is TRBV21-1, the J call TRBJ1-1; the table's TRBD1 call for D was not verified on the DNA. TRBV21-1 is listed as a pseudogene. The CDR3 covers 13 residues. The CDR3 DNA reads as TGTGCCAGCAGCAAAGGGAAGGGGTGGGGAGCTTTCTTT. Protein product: CASSKGKGWGAFF.

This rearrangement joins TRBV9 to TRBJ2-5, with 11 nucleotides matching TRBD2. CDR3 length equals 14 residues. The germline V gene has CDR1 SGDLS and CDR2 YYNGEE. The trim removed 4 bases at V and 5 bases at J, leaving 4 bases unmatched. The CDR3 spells CASSIAGGPETQYF. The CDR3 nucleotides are TGTGCCAGCAGCATAGCGGGAGGGCCGGAGACCCAGTACTTC.

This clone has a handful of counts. The CDR3 nucleotides read TGCGCCAGCAGCCAAGGCCGGGGAGGAGTGACCGGGGAGCTGTTTTTT. It translates to CASSQGRGGVTGELFF. The rearrangement links TRBV4-1 to TRBJ2-2, with TRBD2 as a possible D gene (6 bases). Between the trimmed V and J ends, which lost 1 base and 5 bases, there was a span of 14 bases. The CDR3 has 16 amino acids. Looked up from germline, CDR1 is MGHRA and CDR2 is YSYEKL.

Here the CDR3 reads CASSYYSGFSYEQYF. CDR3 sequence (DNA): TGTGCCAGCAGCTACTATAGCGGTTTCTCCTACGAGCAGTACTTC. The chain uses TRBV5-6 and TRBJ2-7, with D possibly matching TRBD2 (6 bases). V was trimmed by 3 bases and J by 0 bases, leaving 13 bases between them. Germline CDR1 is SGHDT and CDR2 is YYEEEE. The CDR3 is 15 amino acids.

For the CDR3, the DNA is TGTGCCAGCAGCCAAGAGAGGGTGTATTTT. Protein: CASSQERVYF. V gene TRBV4-2 combines with J gene TRBJ2-3, with D perhaps TRBD2 (5 bases). The CDR3 length is 10 residues. Per the germline V gene, CDR1 is LGHNA and CDR2 is YNFKEQ. Trimming took off 0 bases at V and 14 bases at J, with 6 bases between the two ends.

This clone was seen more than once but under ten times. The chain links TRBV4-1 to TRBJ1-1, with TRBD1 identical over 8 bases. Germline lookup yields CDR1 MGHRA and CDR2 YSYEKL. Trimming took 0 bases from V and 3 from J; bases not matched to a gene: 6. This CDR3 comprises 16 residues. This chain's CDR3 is CASSQEDRVWDTEAFF. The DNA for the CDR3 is TGCGCCAGCAGCCAAGAGGACAGGGTATGGGACACTGAAGCTTTCTTT.

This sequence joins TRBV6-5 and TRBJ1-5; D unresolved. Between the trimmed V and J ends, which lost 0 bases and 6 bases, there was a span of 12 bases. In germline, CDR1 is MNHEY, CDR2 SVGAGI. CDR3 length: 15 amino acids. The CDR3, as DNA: TGTGCCAGCAGTTACTCCCGGACGGGGAGTCAGCCCCAGCATTTT. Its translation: CASSYSRTGSQPQHF.

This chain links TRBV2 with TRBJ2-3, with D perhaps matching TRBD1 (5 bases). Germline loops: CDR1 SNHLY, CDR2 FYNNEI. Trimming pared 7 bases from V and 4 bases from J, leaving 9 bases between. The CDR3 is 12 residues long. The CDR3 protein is CASKTRADTQYF. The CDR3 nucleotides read TGTGCCAGCAAGACCAGGGCAGATACGCAGTATTTT.

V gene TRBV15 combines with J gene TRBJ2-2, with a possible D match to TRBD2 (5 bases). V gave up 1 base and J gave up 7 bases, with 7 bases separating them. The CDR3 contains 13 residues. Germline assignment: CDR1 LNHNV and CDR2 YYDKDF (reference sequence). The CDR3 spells CATSRVGGGELFF. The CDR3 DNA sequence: TGTGCCACCAGCAGAGTCGGAGGCGGGGAGCTGTTTTTT.

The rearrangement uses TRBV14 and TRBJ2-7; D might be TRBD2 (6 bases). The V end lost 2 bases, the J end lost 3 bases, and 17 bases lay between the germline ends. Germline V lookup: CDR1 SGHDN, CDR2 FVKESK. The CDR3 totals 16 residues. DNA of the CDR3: TGTGCCAGCAGCCAAAGGGGAGGACGGGCGAGCTACGAGCAGTACTTC. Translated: CASSQRGGRASYEQYF.

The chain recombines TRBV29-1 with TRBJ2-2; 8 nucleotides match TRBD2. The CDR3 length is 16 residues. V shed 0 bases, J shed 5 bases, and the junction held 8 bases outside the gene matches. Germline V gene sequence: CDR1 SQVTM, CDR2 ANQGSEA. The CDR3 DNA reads TGCAGCGTTGAAGATCTAAGTCGGGGGGGAACCGGGGAGCTGTTTTTT. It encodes CSVEDLSRGGTGELFF.

This CDR3 is CASSMRWDLHEQYF. CDR3 DNA: TGTGCCAGTAGTATGAGGTGGGACCTACACGAGCAGTACTTC. This rearrangement joins TRBV19 to TRBJ2-7, with D perhaps TRBD1 or TRBD2 (5 bases each). In germline, CDR1 is LNHDA, CDR2 SQIVND (reference sequence). The CDR3 is made up of 14 amino acids. V was cut by 3 bases and J by 5 bases, with 14 bases left in between.

The CDR3 DNA sequence: TGTGCCAGCAGCTTCGGACAGGGCAGCAATCAGCCCCAGCATTTT. This encodes CASSFGQGSNQPQHF. This chain joins TRBV2 and TRBJ1-5, with 8 bases identical to TRBD1. Germline V gene lookup returns CDR1 SNHLY and CDR2 FYNNEI. V shed 6 bases and J 1 base; nucleotides not matched to a gene: 5. The CDR3 contains 15 residues.

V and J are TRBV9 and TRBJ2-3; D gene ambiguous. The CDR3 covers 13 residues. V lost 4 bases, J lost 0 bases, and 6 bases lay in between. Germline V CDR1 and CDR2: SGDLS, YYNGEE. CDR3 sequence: CASSPPSTDTQYF. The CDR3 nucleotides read TGTGCCAGCAGCCCGCCTAGCACAGATACGCAGTATTTT.

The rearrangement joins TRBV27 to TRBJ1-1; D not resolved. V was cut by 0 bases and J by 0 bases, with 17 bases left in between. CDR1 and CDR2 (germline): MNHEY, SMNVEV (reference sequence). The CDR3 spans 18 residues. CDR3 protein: CASSLSPRFLGVNTEAFF. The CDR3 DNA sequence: TGTGCCAGCAGTTTATCTCCGAGGTTCCTTGGTGTGAACACTGAAGCTTTCTTT.

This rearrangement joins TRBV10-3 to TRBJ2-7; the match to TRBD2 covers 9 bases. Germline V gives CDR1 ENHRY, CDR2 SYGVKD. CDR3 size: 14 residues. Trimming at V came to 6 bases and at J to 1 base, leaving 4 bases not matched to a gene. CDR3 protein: CAIRAGGPSYEQYF. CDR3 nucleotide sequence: TGTGCCATCAGGGCGGGAGGGCCATCCTACGAGCAGTACTTC.

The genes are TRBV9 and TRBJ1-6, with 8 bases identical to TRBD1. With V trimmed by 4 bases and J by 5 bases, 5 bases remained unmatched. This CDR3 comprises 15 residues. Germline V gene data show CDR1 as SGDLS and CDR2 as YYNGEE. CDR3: CASSPQGADNSPLHF. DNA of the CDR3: TGTGCCAGCAGCCCCCAGGGGGCTGATAATTCACCCCTCCACTTT.

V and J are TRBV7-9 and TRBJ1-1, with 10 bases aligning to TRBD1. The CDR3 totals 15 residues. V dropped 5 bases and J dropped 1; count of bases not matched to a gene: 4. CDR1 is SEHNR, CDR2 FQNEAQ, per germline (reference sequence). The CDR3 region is CASSLRTGGNTEAFF. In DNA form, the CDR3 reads TGTGCCAGCAGCCTTCGGACAGGGGGGAACACTGAAGCTTTCTTT.

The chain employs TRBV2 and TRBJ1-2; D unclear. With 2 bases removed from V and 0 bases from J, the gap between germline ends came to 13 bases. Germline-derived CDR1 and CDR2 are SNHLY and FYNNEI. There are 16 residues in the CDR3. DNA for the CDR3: TGTGCCAGCAGTGAAAGGGCACCCGGAGCTAACTATGGCTACACCTTC. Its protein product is CASSERAPGANYGYTF.

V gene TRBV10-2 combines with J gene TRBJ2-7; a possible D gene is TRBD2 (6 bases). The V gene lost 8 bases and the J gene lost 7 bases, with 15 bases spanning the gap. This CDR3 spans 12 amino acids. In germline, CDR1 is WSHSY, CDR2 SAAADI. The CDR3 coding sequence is TGCGCCAGCTGGGACTCATCTCGGGAGCAGTACTTC. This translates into CASWDSSREQYF.

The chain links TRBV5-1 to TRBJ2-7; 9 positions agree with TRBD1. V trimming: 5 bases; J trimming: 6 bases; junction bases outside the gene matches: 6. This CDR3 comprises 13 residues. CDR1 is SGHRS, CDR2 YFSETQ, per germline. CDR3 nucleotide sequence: TGCGCCAGCAGACCCGGGACAGGGACCGAGCAGTACTTC. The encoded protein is CASRPGTGTEQYF. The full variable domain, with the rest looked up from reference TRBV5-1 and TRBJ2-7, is KAGVTQTPRYLIKTRGQQVTLSCSPISGHRSVSWYQQTPGQGLQFLFEYFSETQRNKGNFPGRFSGRQFSNSRSEMNVSTLELGDSALYLCASRPGTGTEQYFGPGTRLTVT.

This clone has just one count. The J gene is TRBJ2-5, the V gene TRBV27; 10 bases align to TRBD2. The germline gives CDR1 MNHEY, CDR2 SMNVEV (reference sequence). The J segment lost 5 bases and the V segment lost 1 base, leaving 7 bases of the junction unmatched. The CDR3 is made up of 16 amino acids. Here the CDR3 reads CASSLWPSGRGETQYF. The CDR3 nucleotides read TGTGCCAGCAGTTTATGGCCTAGCGGGAGAGGTGAGACCCAGTACTTC.

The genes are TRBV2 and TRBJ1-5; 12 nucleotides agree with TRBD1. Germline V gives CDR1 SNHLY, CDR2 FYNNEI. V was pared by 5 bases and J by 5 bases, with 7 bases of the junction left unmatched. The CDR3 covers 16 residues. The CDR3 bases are TGTGCCAGCAGTCTGGGACAGGGGGCTCGGGATCAGCCCCAGCATTTT. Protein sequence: CASSLGQGARDQPQHF.

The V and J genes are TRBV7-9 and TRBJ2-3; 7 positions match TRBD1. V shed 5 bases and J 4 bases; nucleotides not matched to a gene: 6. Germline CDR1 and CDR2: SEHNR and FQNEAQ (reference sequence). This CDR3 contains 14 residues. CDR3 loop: CASSNDRAADTQYF. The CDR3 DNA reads TGTGCCAGCAGCAACGACAGGGCCGCAGATACGCAGTATTTT.

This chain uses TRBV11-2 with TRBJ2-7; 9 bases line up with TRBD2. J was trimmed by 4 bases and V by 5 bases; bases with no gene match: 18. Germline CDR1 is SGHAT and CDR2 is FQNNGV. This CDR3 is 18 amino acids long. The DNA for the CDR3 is TGTGCCAGCAGCCTCAGAGCCCTTAGCGGGAGTCCCTTTTACGAGCAGTACTTC. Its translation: CASSLRALSGSPFYEQYF.

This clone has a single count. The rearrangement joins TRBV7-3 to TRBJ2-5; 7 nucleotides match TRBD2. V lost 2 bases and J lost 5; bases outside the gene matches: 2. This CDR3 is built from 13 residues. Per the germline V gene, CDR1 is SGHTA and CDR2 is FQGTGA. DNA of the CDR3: TGTGCCAGCAGCTTAGCGGGAGATGAGACCCAGTACTTC. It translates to CASSLAGDETQYF.